This TCR beta chain was identified in a study of Graves' ophthalmopathy and Graves' hyperthyroidism. Study as a whole: Hyperthyroidism was classified as stable if no ophthalmopathy occurred within 18 months of follow-up.

This clonotype was seen at least ten times. Its antigen remains unknown. The study excluded patients with other autoimmune diseases, uncontrolled infections, pregnancy or lactation. A diagnosis was made from clinical symptoms together with serum thyroxine, TRAb, thyroid ultrasound and orbital computed tomography. CDR3 regions of TCR beta were amplified from RNA transcripts. HTBI-primed first-round RT-PCR preceded second-round multiplex PCR. TCRdb analysed the multiplex PCR reads with MiXCR anew, one entry per CDR3 protein. The sample records 450,000 to 600,000 distinct CDR3 sequences, roughly 40% being singletons. Germline CDR1 SNHLY, CDR2 FYNNEI. The trim removed 7 bases at V and 5 bases at J, leaving 2 bases unmatched. This CDR3 is built from 13 residues. Study observations and caveats: Most thyroid clonotypes expanded beyond 0.001 frequency were also found in blood.

The sample comprised peripheral blood or thyroid tissue (not recorded which). This clonotype was sampled from an adult man with Graves' hyperthyroidism. V gene TRBV2 combines with J gene TRBJ2-2, with 9 bases that match TRBD1. The CDR3 region has the DNA TGTGCCAGCAAGGGGACAGGGACCGGGGAGCTGTTTTTT. Its translation: CASKGTGTGELFF.